These 17 T cell receptor beta chains came from one sample sequenced in a study of radiotherapy plus CTLA-4 blockade in lung cancer. Repertoires were generated with immunoSEQ multiplex PCR, while TCRdb's copy carries only in-frame clones and drops some. There are approximately 98,000 clones in the sample; 82% occur only once, and about 3.5% lies in the top ten. This specimen consisted of peripheral blood, obtained from a patient treated with radiotherapy plus ipilimumab. These receptors were taken from a human donor with non-small cell lung cancer who had a partial response to radiotherapy plus ipilimumab.

The rearrangement links TRBV7-2 to TRBJ2-1; no reliable D call. The CDR3 runs to 11 residues. Trimming removed 3 bases at V and 8 bases at J, with 5 bases between. The V gene's germline CDR1 is SGHTA and CDR2 FQGNSA. The CDR3 region is CASSFEDEQFF. As DNA, the CDR3 is TGTGCCAGCAGCTTTGAGGATGAGCAGTTCTTC.

J is TRBJ2-5 and V is TRBV7-2, with 8 bases that match TRBD2. There are 14 residues in the CDR3. The germline V gene encodes CDR1 SGHTA and CDR2 FQGNSA. With 5 bases clipped from V and 4 bases from J, the junction kept 6 bases outside the gene matches. The chain's CDR3 is CASSPGTRGETQYF. The CDR3 DNA reads TGTGCCAGCAGCCCCGGGACTAGGGGAGAGACCCAGTACTTC.

This clone was observed a single time. The genes are TRBV19 and TRBJ1-5; 8 nucleotides align to TRBD1. After removal of 7 bases from V and 6 bases from J, the junction contained 11 bases not matched to a gene. Germline assignment: CDR1 LNHDA and CDR2 SQIVND (reference sequence). The CDR3 consists of 15 residues. The DNA for the CDR3 is TGTGCCAGTACCGATCGGACAGGGAGCGGTCAGCCCCAGCATTTT. Translation: CASTDRTGSGQPQHF.

This chain uses TRBV4-2 with TRBJ2-7; 9 bases match TRBD1. The CDR3 runs 15 residues. Germline CDR1 LGHNA, CDR2 YNFKEQ. Trimming cost V 5 bases and J 0 bases; bases outside gene matches: 5. CDR3 DNA: TGTGCCAGCAGCTTGGCGACAGGGGGCTCCTACGAGCAGTACTTC. The encoded protein is CASSLATGGSYEQYF.

The V and J genes are TRBV18 and TRBJ2-2, with 13 positions matching TRBD2. J lost 2 bases, V lost 4 bases, and 13 bases had no gene match. The CDR3 covers 20 residues. Looked up from germline, CDR1 is KGHSH and CDR2 is LQKENI. This CDR3 is CASSRLLSGTSGINTGELFF. The CDR3 coding sequence is TGTGCCAGCTCACGGCTTCTCTCCGGGACTAGCGGGATTAACACCGGGGAGCTGTTTTTT.

This chain uses TRBV5-1 with TRBJ2-2; 8 bases fit TRBD1. The CDR3 loop spans 16 amino acids. Trimming took 4 bases from V and 6 from J; bases not matched to a gene: 11. Germline lookup yields CDR1 SGHRS and CDR2 YFSETQ. The CDR3 DNA reads as TGCGCCAGCAGCCCGAACAGGGGGGAGGTGGCCGGGGAGCTGTTTTTT. Amino acid sequence: CASSPNRGEVAGELFF.

This chain connects TRBV28 to TRBJ2-1, with TRBD2 matching 7 bases. Unmatched junction bases numbered 13, after V lost 5 bases and J lost 6 bases. The CDR3 runs 16 residues. Germline V gives CDR1 MDHEN, CDR2 SYDVKM. The CDR3, as DNA: TGTGCCAGCAGTCCCTCCGGGCCGGGAGGTAGCAATGAGCAGTTCTTC. Translated: CASSPSGPGGSNEQFF.

The rearrangement joins TRBV29-1 to TRBJ1-2; 8 bases line up with TRBD1. Germline assignment: CDR1 SQVTM and CDR2 ANQGSEA. The CDR3 extends over 14 amino acids. Germline trimming cut 5 bases from V and 4 bases from J; bases unmatched to any gene: 9. Written as DNA, the CDR3 is TGCAGCGTTCGTCCCGGGACAGGATTCTATGGCTACACCTTC. Translated, it gives CSVRPGTGFYGYTF.

The V and J genes are TRBV10-2 and TRBJ1-2, with TRBD1 matching over 8 bases. J lost 6 bases, V lost 4 bases, and 13 bases had no gene match. Germline lookup yields CDR1 WSHSY and CDR2 SAAADI. This CDR3 contains 16 residues. Here the CDR3 reads CASSGEVGQGNHGYTF. The CDR3 DNA sequence: TGCGCCAGCAGTGGGGAAGTAGGACAGGGAAATCATGGCTACACCTTC.

The chain recombines TRBV5-1 with TRBJ2-7; 8 bases match TRBD2. The trim removed 4 bases at V and 5 bases at J, leaving 2 bases unmatched. The CDR3 runs to 12 residues. Germline assignment: CDR1 SGHRS and CDR2 YFSETQ. The CDR3 coding sequence is TGCGCCAGCAGCCCGGGGGGGAACGAGCAGTACTTC. Translation gives CASSPGGNEQYF.

The rearrangement joins TRBV7-3 to TRBJ2-1, with 9 bases that match TRBD2. The CDR3 totals 15 residues. The V segment lost 2 bases and the J segment 4 bases; nucleotides outside the gene matches: 3. CDR1 and CDR2 (germline): SGHTA, FQGTGA. CDR3 amino acids: CASSLGAGGYNEQFF. The CDR3 DNA reads as TGTGCCAGCAGCTTAGGCGCGGGAGGGTACAATGAGCAGTTCTTC.

The V gene is TRBV29-1, the J gene TRBJ1-2, with D perhaps TRBD1 (6 bases). The ends were cut back, 4 bases at V and 3 bases at J, with 12 bases in the middle. The V gene's germline CDR1 is SQVTM and CDR2 ANQGSEA. The CDR3 sequence is 13 residues long. The chain's CDR3 is CSVARTEDYGYTF. The CDR3 coding sequence is TGCAGCGTTGCTAGGACAGAAGACTATGGCTACACCTTC. The full variable domain, with the rest looked up from reference TRBV29-1 and TRBJ1-2, is SAVISQKPSRDICQRGTSLTIQCQVDSQVTMMFWYRQQPGQSLTLIATANQGSEATYESGFVIDKFPISRPNLTFSTLTVSNMSPEDSSIYLCSVARTEDYGYTFGSGTRLTVV.

The V and J genes are TRBV7-9 and TRBJ2-7; TRBD1 agrees at 7 bases. Germline V gene data show CDR1 as SEHNR and CDR2 as FQNEAQ (reference sequence). With V trimmed by 3 bases and J by 0 bases, 5 bases remained unmatched. CDR3 size: 15 residues. The CDR3 loop reads CASSFPTGSSYEQYF. DNA for the CDR3: TGTGCCAGCAGCTTCCCGACAGGGAGCTCCTACGAGCAGTACTTC.

V usage is TRBV28 and J usage is TRBJ1-1, with D unclear. The V gene's germline CDR1 is MDHEN and CDR2 SYDVKM. V lost 5 bases and J 1 base, leaving 20 bases between the germline ends. The length of the CDR3 is 17 residues. The CDR3 DNA is TGTGCCAGCAGTCCCCGAACAGCAAGAATCTCGAACACTGAAGCTTTCTTT. This translates into CASSPRTARISNTEAFF.

The genes are TRBV6-1 and TRBJ1-1; D is undetermined. The CDR3 runs to 15 residues. V was pared by 5 bases and J by 3 bases, with 16 bases between. CDR1 and CDR2 (germline): MNHNS, SASEGT. The CDR3 is CASSPDLRRDTEAFF. For the CDR3, the DNA is TGTGCCAGCAGTCCGGACCTGAGGAGGGACACTGAAGCTTTCTTT.

The chain joins TRBV7-8 to TRBJ1-1; D is ambiguous. The CDR3 spans 13 residues. CDR1 and CDR2 from the germline V gene are SGHVS and FQNEAQ. V was cut by 0 bases and J by 3 bases, with 5 bases left in between. CDR3 sequence: CASSLAGDTEAFF. CDR3 coding DNA: TGTGCCAGCAGCTTAGCCGGGGACACTGAAGCTTTCTTT.

The V gene is TRBV4-1, the J gene TRBJ1-5; possible D gene TRBD1, 5 bases. The germline V gene has CDR1 MGHRA and CDR2 YSYEKL. There are 16 residues in the CDR3. The V end was cut by 0 bases, the J end by 4 bases, with 13 bases between. The DNA for the CDR3 is TGCGCCAGCAGCCAAGAAACCCAGGGCCCGAATCAGCCCCAGCATTTT. This gives the protein CASSQETQGPNQPQHF.